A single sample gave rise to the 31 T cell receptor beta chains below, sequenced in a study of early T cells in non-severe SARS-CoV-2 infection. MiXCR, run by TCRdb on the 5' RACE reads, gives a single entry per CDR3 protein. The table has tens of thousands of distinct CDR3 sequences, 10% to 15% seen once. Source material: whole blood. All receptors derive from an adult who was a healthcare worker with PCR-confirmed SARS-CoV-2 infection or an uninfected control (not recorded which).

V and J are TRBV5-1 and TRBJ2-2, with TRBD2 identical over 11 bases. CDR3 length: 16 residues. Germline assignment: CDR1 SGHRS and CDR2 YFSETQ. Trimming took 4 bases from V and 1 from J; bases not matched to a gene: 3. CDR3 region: CASSVGTSGNTGELFF. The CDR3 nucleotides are TGCGCCAGCAGCGTAGGGACTAGCGGGAACACCGGGGAGCTGTTTTTT.

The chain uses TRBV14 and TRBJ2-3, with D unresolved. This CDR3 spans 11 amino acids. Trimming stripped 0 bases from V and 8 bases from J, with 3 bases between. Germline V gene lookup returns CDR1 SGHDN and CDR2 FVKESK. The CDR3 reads CASSQEATQYF. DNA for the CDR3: TGTGCCAGCAGCCAAGAGGCTACGCAGTATTTT.

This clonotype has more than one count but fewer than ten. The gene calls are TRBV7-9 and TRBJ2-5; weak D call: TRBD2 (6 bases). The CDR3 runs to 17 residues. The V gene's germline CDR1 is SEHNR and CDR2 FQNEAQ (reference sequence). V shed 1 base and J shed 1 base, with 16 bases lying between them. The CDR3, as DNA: TGTGCCAGCAGCTTAGGATTAGCGGTATGGTTCCAAGAGACCCAGTACTTC. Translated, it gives CASSLGLAVWFQETQYF.

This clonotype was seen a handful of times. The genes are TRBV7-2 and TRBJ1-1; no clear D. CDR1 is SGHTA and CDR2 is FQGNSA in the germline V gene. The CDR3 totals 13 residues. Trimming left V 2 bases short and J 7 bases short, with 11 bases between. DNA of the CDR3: TGTGCCAGCAGCTTAAGCGGACTGCTTGAAGCTTTCTTT. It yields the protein CASSLSGLLEAFF.

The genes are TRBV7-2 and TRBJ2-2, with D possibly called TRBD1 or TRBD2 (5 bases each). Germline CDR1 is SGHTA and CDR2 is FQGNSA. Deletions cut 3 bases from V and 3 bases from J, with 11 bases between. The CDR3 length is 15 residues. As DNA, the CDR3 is TGTGCCAGCAGCTTCCCCGGGGCCTACACCGGGGAGCTGTTTTTT. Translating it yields CASSFPGAYTGELFF.

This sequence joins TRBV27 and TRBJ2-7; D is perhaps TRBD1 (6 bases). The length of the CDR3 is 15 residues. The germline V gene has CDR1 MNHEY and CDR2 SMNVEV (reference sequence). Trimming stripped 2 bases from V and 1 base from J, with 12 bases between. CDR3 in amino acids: CASSLNGGESYEQYF. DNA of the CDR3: TGTGCCAGCAGTTTAAATGGGGGCGAATCCTACGAGCAGTACTTC.

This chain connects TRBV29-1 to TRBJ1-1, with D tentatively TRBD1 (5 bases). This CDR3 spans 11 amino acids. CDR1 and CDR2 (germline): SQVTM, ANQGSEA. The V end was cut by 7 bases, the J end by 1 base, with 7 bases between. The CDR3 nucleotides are TGCAGCGCCGGACAGAACACTGAAGCTTTCTTT. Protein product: CSAGQNTEAFF.

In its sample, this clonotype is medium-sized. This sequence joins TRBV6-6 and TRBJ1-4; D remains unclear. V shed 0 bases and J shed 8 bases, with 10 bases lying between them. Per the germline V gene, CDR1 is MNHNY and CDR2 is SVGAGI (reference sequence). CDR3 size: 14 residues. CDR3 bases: TGTGCCAGCAGTTACTCTCTGGAAGGCGAAAAACTGTTTTTT. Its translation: CASSYSLEGEKLFF.

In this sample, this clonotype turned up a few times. CDR3 in DNA: TGCGCCAGCAGCCAAGATCGCAGACAGGGAATCCGAAACACCATATATTTT. Translation gives CASSQDRRQGIRNTIYF. The V gene is TRBV4-3, the J gene TRBJ1-3; TRBD1 matches at 7 bases. CDR3 length: 17 residues. The V gene end was trimmed by 0 bases and the J gene end by 5 bases; junction bases not matched to a gene: 10. Germline loops: CDR1 LGHNA, CDR2 YSLEER.

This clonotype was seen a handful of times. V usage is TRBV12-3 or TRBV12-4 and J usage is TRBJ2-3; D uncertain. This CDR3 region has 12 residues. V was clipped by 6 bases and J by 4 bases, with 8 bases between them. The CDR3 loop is CASRVSSDTQYF. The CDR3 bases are TGTGCCAGCAGGGTCTCGTCAGATACGCAGTATTTT.

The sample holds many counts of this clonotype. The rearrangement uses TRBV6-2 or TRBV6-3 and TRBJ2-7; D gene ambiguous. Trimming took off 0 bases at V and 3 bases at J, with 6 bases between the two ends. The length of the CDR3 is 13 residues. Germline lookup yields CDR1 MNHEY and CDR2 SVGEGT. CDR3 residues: CASSYSSIYEQYF. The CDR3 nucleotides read TGTGCCAGCAGTTACTCGTCAATCTACGAGCAGTACTTC.

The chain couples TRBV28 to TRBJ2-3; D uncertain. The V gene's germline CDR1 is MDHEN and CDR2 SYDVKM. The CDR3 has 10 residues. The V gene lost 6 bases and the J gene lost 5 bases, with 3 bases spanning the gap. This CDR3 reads CASRGDTQYF. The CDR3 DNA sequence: TGTGCCAGCAGGGGAGATACGCAGTATTTT. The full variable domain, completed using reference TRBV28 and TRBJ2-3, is DVKVTQSSRYLVKRTGEKVFLECVQDMDHENMFWYRQDPGLGLRLIYFSYDVKMKEKGDIPEGYSVSREKKERFSLILESASTNQTSMYLCASRGDTQYFGPGTRLTVL.

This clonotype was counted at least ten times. CDR3 region: CASSLVEKTEAFF. The CDR3 DNA sequence: TGTGCCAGCAGCTTAGTGGAAAAAACTGAAGCTTTCTTT. This chain uses TRBV7-8 with TRBJ1-1; D unclear. Germline CDR1 SGHVS, CDR2 FQNEAQ. The CDR3 contains 13 residues. Trimming cost V 1 base and J 5 bases, with 8 bases left between them.

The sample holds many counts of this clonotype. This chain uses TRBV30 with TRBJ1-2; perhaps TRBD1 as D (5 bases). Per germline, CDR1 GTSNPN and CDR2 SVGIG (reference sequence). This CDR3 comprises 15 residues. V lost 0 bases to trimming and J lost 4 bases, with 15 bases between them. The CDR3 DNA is TGTGCCTGGAGTGTACTTTCCGTTACAGGCTATGGCTACACCTTC. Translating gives CAWSVLSVTGYGYTF.

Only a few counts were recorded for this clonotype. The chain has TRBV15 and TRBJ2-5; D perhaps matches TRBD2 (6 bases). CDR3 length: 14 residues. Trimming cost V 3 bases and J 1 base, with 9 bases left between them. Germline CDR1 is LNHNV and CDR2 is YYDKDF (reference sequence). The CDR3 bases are TGTGCCACCAGCAGTGGCGGGGTCCAAGAGACCCAGTACTTC. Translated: CATSSGGVQETQYF.

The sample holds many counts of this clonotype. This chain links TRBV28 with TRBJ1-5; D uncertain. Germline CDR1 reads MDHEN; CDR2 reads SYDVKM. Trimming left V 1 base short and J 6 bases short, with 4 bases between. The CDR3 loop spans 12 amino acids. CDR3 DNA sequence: TGTGCCAGCAGTTTATTTGGTCAGCCCCAGCATTTT. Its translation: CASSLFGQPQHF.

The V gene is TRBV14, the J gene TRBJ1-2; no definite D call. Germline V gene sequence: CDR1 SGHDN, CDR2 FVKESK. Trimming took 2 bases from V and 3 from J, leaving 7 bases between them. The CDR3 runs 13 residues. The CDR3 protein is CASSQLAHYGYTF. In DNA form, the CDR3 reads TGTGCCAGCAGCCAATTGGCCCACTATGGCTACACCTTC.

The CDR3 here is CASSLRGQQWETQYF. The CDR3 DNA sequence: TGTGCCAGCAGCTTACGGGGCCAGCAGTGGGAGACCCAGTACTTC. The genes are TRBV7-2 and TRBJ2-5; D may be TRBD1 or TRBD2 (5 bases each). This CDR3 comprises 15 residues. The V gene lost 2 bases and the J gene lost 5 bases, with 15 bases spanning the gap. The germline gives CDR1 SGHTA, CDR2 FQGNSA.

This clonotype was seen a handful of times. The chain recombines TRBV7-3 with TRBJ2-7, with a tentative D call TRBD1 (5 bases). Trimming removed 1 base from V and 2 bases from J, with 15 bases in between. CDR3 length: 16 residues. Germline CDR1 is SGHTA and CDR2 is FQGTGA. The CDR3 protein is CASSLSRARATYEQYF. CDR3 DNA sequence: TGTGCCAGCAGCTTAAGTCGGGCCAGGGCTACCTACGAGCAGTACTTC.

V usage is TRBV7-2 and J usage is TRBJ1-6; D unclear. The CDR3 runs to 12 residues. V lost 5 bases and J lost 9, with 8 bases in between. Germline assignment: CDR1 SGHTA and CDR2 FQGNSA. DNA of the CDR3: TGTGCCAGCAGCCCAGAGGTTTCACCCCTCCACTTT. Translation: CASSPEVSPLHF.

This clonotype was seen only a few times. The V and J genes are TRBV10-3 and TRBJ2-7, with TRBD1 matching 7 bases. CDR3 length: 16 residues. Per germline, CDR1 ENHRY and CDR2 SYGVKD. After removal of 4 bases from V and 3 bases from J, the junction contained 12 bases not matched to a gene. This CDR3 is CAISVTPGQMIYEQYF. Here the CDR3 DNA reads TGTGCCATCAGTGTAACACCGGGACAGATGATCTACGAGCAGTACTTC.

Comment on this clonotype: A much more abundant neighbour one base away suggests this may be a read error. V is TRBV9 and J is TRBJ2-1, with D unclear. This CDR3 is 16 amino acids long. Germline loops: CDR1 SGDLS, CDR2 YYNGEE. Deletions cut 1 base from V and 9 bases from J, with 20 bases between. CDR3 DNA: TGTGCCAGCAGCGTATTTTCAAGGGCAGTTAACATTGAGCAGTTCTTC. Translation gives CASSVFSRAVNIEQFF.

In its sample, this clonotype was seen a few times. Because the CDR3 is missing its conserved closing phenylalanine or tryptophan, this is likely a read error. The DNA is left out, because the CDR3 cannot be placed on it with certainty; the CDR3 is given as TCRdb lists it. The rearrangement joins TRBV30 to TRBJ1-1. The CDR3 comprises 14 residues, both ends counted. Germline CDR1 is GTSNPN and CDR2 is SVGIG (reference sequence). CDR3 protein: CAWSIGMRLSPPLL.

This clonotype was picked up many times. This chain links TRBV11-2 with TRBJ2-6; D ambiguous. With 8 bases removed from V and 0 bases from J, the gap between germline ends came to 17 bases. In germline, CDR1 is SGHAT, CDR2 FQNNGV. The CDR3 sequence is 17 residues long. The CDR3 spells CASRPTNMNSGANVLTF. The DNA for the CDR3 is TGTGCCAGCCGCCCAACTAACATGAACTCTGGGGCCAACGTCCTGACTTTC.

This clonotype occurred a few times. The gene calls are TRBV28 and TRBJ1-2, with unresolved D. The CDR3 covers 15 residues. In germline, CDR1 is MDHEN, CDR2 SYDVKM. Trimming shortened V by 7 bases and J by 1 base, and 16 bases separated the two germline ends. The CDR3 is CASTDGAVGNYGYTF. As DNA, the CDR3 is TGTGCCAGCACCGACGGCGCCGTGGGTAACTATGGCTACACCTTC.

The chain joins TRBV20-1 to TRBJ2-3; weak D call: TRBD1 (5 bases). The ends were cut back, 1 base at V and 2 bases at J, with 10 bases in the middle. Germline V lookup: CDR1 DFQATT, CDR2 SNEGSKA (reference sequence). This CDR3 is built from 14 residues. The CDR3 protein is CSARGHRITDTQYF. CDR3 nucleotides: TGCAGTGCTAGAGGACACAGGATCACAGATACGCAGTATTTT.

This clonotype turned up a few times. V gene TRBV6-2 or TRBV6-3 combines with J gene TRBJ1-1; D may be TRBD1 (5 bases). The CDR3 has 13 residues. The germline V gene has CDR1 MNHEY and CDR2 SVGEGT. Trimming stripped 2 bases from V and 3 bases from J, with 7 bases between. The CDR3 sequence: CASSYRGDTEAFF. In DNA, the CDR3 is TGTGCCAGCAGTTACCGGGGGGACACTGAAGCTTTCTTT.

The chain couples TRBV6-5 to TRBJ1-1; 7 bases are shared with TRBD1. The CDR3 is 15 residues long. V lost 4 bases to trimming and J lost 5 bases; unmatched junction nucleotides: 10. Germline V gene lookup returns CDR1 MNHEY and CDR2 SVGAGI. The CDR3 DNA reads TGTGCCAGCAGTTCTCAATCGGCAGGGGGTACTGAAGCTTTCTTT. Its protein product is CASSSQSAGGTEAFF.

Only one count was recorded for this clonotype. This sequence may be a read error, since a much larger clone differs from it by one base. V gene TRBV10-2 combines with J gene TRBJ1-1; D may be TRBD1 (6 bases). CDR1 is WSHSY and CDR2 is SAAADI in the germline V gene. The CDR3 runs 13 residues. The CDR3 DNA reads TGCGCCAGCAGTGAAACAGGGAACTCTGAAGCTTTCTTT. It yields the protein CASSETGNSEAFF.

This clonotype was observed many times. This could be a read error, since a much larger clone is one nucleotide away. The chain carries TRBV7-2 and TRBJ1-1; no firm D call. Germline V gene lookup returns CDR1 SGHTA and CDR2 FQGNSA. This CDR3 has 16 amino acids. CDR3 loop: CASSLNPTTPLSEVFF. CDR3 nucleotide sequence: TGTGCCAGCAGCTTAAATCCCACGACACCTCTCTCGGAAGTTTTCTTT.

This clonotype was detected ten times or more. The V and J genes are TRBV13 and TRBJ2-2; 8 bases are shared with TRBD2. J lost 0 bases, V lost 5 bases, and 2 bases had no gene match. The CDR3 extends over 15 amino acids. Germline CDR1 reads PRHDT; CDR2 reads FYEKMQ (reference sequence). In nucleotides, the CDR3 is TGTGCCAGCAGCACGGGACTAGCGAACACCGGGGAGCTGTTTTTT. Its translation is CASSTGLANTGELFF.